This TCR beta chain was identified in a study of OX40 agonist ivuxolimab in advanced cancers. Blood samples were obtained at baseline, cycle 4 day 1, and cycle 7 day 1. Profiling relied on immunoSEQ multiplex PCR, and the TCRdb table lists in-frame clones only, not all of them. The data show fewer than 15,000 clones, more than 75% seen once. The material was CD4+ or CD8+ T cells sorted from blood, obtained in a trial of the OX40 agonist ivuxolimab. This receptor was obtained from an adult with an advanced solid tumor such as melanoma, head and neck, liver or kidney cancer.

The CDR3 region is CASSVGDSYEQYF. The CDR3 coding sequence is TGTGCCAGCAGTGTCGGAGACTCCTACGAGCAGTACTTC. V and J are TRBV6-5 and TRBJ2-7; the D is unclear. Germline lookup yields CDR1 MNHEY and CDR2 SVGAGI. The CDR3 length is 13 residues. Deletions cut 5 bases from V and 0 bases from J, with 8 bases between.